In this sample, the clone carrying this T cell receptor beta chain turned up once. The record originates from a study of blood T cell repertoires in COVID-19. Across the study: Acute-phase and convalescent COVID-19 samples originated in the United States, Italy and Spain. From T cells, B-cell-depleted T cells, or PBMCs came the material, which was cDNA or gDNA.

CDR3 length: 15 amino acids. V was clipped by 6 bases and J by 7 bases, with 21 bases between them. Germline lookup yields CDR1 MRHNA and CDR2 SNTAGT. Cohorts were determined from participant-reported clinical history. Measured with immunoSEQ multiplex PCR; TCRdb has only the in-frame clones, and not every one. This sample has about 220,000 clones, with roughly nine tenths found just once. This clonotype originated in a young woman in a cohort exposed to, infected with or recovered from COVID-19 (not recorded which). The V gene is TRBV6-4, the J gene TRBJ1-1, with D possibly TRBD1 on 5 matching bases. The sample was PBMCs or T cells enriched from blood (not recorded which). The CDR3 region is CASSPGVGRGGEAFF. In DNA, the CDR3 is TGTGCCAGCAGCCCGGGGGTCGGGAGAGGTGGTGAAGCTTTCTTT.